The source of this TCR beta chain is a study of blood T cell repertoires in COVID-19 (dated by TCRdb to the early 2020s). For the study in its entirety: Collaborator samples came from the United States, Italy and Spain and covered acute and convalescent phases of COVID-19. The prospective study material was composed of cDNA or gDNA derived from T cells, B-cell-depleted T cells, or PBMCs. Subjects who had been exposed to COVID-19, were actively infected with it, or had recovered from it provided the deeply sampled blood TCRbeta repertoires that made up the dataset. Nearly every sample came with metadata listing a de-identified subject ID, COVID-19 status, age in years and sex. The repertoires were released in a freely available public database meant as a resource for research on the immune response to SARS-CoV-2. Where available, HLA class I and class II types were obtained from metadata supplied by the sample provider rather than from assay-based typing. Samples came from the ongoing ImmuneRACE study (first 160 participants) plus 1,254 subjects from 6 global collaborators. What the authors observed across the whole study: Clinical and demographic metadata were provided uncurated, with the amount varying by source and participant.

TCRbeta CDR3 regions were amplified from genomic DNA using the immunoSEQ Assay, a bias-controlled multiplex PCR. On the study's bioinformatics: The number of nucleated cells in each sample was estimated from the amplification of reference gene primers within the assay. To quantify the absolute abundance of each unique TCRbeta CDR3 rearrangement, sequence reads were collapsed and filtered. For each sample, productive Simpson clonality was calculated by taking the square root of Simpson's diversity index across productive rearrangements. Sourced from immuneACCESS, this table was stored by TCRdb with only in-frame sequences that have V and J called. A share of the clones is absent; for the studies checked, an unresolved V gene accounts for under half, and the remainder has no known explanation. V and J calls and clone size are copied from that table; D and trimming were computed from the DNA. In all, the sample holds roughly 100,000 clones, and roughly 90% of those were seen once. 1.5% to 2% of the sample belongs to the ten largest clones.

At one collaborating source in Seattle, patients were enrolled during active infection and were followed longitudinally through the course of disease. Each collaborating institution followed its own protocols to collect whole blood in K2EDTA tubes. For TCRbeta analysis, collaborators shipped samples as frozen whole blood, isolated PBMCs, or DNA extracted from either of those sample types. The CDR3 contains 15 residues, cysteine and phenylalanine counted. The sequence is cut down to CDR3 DNA, 45 bases in frame from base 1. In the germline V gene (reference sequence), CDR1 corresponds to PRHDT and CDR2 to FYEKMQ. Unmatched junction bases come to 7, with V trimmed by 2 bases and J by 5 bases. About this clone itself: There is no known antigen for this receptor. There are no base qualities to consult, and no much larger clone falls within one base.

Sequences were obtained from peripheral blood. The sequence is built from TRBV13 and TRBJ1-2; 8 middle bases align to TRBD1. This clonotype was sampled from a woman aged 45-65 years with COVID-19, enrolled during active disease. The DNA sequence is as follows: TGTGCCAGCAGCTTAATGGGGAACAGGGGGTATGGCTACACCTTC. Its protein reads: CASSLMGNRGYGYTF.